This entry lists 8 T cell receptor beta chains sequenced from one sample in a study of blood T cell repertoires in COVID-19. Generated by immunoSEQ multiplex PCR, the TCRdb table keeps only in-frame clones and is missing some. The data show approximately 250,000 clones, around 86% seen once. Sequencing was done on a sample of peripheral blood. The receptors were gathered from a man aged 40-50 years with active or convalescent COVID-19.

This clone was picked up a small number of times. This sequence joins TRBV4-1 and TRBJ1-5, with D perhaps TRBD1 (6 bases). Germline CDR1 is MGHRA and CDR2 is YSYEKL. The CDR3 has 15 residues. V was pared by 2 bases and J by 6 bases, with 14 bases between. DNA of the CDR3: TGCGCCAGCAGCCAATCATACAGGGTTAGTCAGCCCCAGCATTTT. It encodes CASSQSYRVSQPQHF.

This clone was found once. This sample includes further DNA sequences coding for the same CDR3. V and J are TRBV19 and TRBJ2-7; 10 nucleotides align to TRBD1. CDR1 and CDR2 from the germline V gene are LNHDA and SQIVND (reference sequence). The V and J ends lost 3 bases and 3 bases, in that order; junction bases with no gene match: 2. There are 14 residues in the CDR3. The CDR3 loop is CASSIGQGVYEQYF. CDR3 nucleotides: TGTGCCAGTAGTATTGGACAGGGGGTCTACGAGCAGTACTTC.

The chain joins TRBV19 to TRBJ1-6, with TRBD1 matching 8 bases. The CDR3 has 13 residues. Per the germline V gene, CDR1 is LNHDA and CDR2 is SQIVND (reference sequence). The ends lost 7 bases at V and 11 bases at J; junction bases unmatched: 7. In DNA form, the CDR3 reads TGTGCCAGTACCTACAGGGGGTCGGCACCCCTCCACTTT. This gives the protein CASTYRGSAPLHF.

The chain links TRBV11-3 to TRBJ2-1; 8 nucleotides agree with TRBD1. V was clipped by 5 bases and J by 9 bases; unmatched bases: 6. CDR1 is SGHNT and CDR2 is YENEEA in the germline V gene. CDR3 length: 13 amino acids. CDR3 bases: TGTGCCAGCAGCAAACGGACAGGGACTGAGCAGTTCTTC. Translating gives CASSKRTGTEQFF.

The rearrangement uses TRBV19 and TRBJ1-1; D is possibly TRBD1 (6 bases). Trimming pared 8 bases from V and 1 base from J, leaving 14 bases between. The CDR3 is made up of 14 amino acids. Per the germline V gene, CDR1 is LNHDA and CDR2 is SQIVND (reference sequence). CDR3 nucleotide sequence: TGTGCCAGTGAACCGGGGGGGCGGAACACTGAAGCTTTCTTT. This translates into CASEPGGRNTEAFF.

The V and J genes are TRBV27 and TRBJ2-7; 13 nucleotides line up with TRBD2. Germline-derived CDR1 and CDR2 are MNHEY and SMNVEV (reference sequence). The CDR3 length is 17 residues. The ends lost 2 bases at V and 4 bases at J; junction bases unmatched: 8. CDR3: CASSLQGLAGVGYEQYF. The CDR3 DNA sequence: TGTGCCAGCAGTTTACAAGGACTAGCGGGAGTTGGATACGAGCAGTACTTC.

The CDR3 DNA is TGTGCCAGCAGCCATTCGCGGGAAGGAGCTTTCTTT. Protein: CASSHSREGAFF. V is TRBV3-1 (or the pseudogene TRBV3-2) and J is TRBJ1-1; D is unresolved. The germline V gene encodes CDR1 LGHDT and CDR2 YNNKEL (reference sequence). Trimming stripped 3 bases from V and 10 bases from J, with 12 bases between. CDR3 length: 12 amino acids.

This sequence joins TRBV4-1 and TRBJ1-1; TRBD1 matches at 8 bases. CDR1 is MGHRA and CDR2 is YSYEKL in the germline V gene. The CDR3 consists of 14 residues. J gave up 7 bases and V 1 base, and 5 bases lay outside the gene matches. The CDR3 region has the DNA TGCGCCAGCAGCCAAGTACGACAGGGGATTGAAGCTTTCTTT. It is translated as CASSQVRQGIEAFF.